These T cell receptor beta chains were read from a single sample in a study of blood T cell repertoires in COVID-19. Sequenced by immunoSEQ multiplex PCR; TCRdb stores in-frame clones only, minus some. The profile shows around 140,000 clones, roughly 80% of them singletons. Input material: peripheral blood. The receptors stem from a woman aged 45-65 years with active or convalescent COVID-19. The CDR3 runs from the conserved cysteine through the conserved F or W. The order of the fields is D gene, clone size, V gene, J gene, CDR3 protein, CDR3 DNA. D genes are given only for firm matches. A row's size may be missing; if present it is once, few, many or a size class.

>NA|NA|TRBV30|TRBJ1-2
CAWSATVINYGYTF
TGTGCCTGGAGCGCTACAGTCATTAACTATGGCTACACCTTC
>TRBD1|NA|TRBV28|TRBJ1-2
CASSLATGVFNYGYTF
TGTGCCAGCAGTTTGGCGACAGGGGTTTTTAACTATGGCTACACCTTC
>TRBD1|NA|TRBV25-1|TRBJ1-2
CASRLRDSAFTF
TGTGCCAGCAGATTAAGGGACAGTGCCTTCACCTTC
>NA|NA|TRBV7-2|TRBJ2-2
CASSSRPAPTHNGELFF
TGTGCCAGCAGCTCGCGGCCTGCCCCTACCCACAACGGGGAGCTGTTTTTT
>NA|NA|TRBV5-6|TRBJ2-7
CASSLGAGENEQYF
TGTGCCAGCAGCTTAGGGGCAGGGGAGAACGAGCAGTACTTC
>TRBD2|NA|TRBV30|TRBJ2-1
CAWSDGRVSYNEQFF
TGTGCCTGGAGTGACGGGAGGGTTTCCTACAATGAGCAGTTCTTC
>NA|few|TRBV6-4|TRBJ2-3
CASSDTTGGTDTQYF
TGTGCCAGCAGTGACACGACGGGGGGCACAGATACGCAGTATTTT
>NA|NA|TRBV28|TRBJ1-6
CASTPQEGSSPPLHF
TGTGCCAGCACCCCCCAGGAGGGTAGCAGTCCACCCCTCCACTTT
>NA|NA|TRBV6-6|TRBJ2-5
CASGGQETQYF
TGTGCCAGCGGGGGGCAAGAGACCCAGTACTTC
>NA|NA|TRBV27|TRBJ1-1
CASSHTGSWTEAFF
TGTGCCAGCAGTCACACGGGGTCGTGGACTGAAGCTTTCTTT
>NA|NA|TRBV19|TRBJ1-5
CASSIEGSLSNQPQHF
TGTGCCAGTAGTATTGAGGGCAGCTTGAGCAATCAGCCCCAGCATTTT
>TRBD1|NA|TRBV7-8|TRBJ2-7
CASSQRDRGHSYEQYF
TGTGCCAGCAGCCAACGAGACAGGGGGCACTCCTACGAGCAGTACTTC
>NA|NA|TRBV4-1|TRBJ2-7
CASSPDSSYEQYF
TGCGCCAGCAGCCCTGACAGTTCCTACGAGCAGTACTTC
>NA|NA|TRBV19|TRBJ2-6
CASSIALGGSGANVLTF
TGTGCCAGTAGTATAGCCTTAGGAGGGTCCGGGGCCAACGTCCTGACTTTC
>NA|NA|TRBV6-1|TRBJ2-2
CASSEFRGIAGELFF
TGTGCCAGCAGTGAATTCAGGGGAATCGCCGGGGAGCTGTTTTTT
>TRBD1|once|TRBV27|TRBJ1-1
CASSDPDRGLKGAFF
TGTGCCAGCAGTGACCCGGACAGGGGGCTTAAGGGAGCTTTCTTT
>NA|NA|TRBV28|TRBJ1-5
CASSRGGLLHQPQHF
TGTGCCAGCAGTCGCGGGGGCCTACTACATCAGCCCCAGCATTTT
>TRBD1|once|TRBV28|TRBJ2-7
CASQSTGERSYEQYF
TGTGCCAGTCAAAGCACAGGGGAGCGGTCCTACGAGCAGTACTTC
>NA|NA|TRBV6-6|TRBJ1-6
CASSAGTPRNSPLHF
TGTGCCAGCAGTGCCGGGACACCACGGAATTCACCCCTCCACTTT
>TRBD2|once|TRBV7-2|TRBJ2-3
CASSLAGPAGGPDTQYF
TGTGCCAGCAGCTTAGCCGGGCCAGCGGGGGGGCCGGATACGCAGTATTTT
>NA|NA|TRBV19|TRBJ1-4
CASSMIGSGEKLFF
TGTGCCAGTAGTATGATCGGGAGTGGGGAAAAACTGTTTTTT
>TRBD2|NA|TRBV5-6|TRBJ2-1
CASSLAGSGNNEQFF
TGTGCCAGCAGCTTGGCCGGTAGCGGGAACAATGAGCAGTTCTTC
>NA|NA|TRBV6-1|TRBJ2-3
CASSETTGRLLSTDTQYF
TGTGCCAGCAGTGAAACTACAGGAAGGCTTTTAAGCACAGATACGCAGTATTTT